Each of the 24 T cell receptor beta chains below was sequenced from the same sample in a study of T cells in Graves' hyperthyroidism and ophthalmopathy. TCR beta CDR3 regions were amplified from RNA. Primed by the HTBI set, a first-round RT-PCR was run on the TCR CDR3. TCRdb re-analysed the multiplex PCR reads in MiXCR, keeping a single row per CDR3 protein. Among approximately 690,000 distinct CDR3 sequences listed, about 20% were seen once. The sample comprised blood. Source of these receptors: a man between 25 and 39 years old with Graves' ophthalmopathy.

This clonotype appeared a few times. The genes are TRBV28 and TRBJ2-1; D remains unclear. V lost 3 bases, J lost 5 bases, and 14 bases lay in between. CDR1 is MDHEN and CDR2 is SYDVKM in the germline V gene. The CDR3 is 15 residues long. In DNA, the CDR3 is TGTGCCAGCAGTTTGGGCGGAACAAACAACAATGAGCAGTTCTTC. Encoded protein: CASSLGGTNNNEQFF.

In its sample, this clonotype was seen many times. The germline gene is not matched at one end of the junction; a read error may be the cause. The J gene is TRBJ2-3, the V gene TRBV11-2; D not certain. Germline loops: CDR1 SGHAT, CDR2 FQNNGV. This CDR3 is built from 13 residues. CDR3 amino acids: CASSLDIANTQYF. The CDR3 DNA is TGTGCCAGCAGCCTAGACATAGCTAATACGCAGTATTTT.

J is TRBJ2-3 and V is TRBV9; 7 bases match TRBD1. CDR3 size: 16 residues. From germline, CDR1 is SGDLS and CDR2 YYNGEE. Unmatched junction bases numbered 8, after V lost 4 bases and J lost 0 bases. The CDR3 DNA follows: TGTGCCAGCAGCCCTAGGACAGGCCGGAGCACAGATACGCAGTATTTT. Its protein product is CASSPRTGRSTDTQYF.

The chain links TRBV28 to TRBJ2-6; 13 bases fit TRBD2. This CDR3 contains 18 residues. Per the germline V gene, CDR1 is MDHEN and CDR2 is SYDVKM. Trimming cost V 6 bases and J 2 bases; bases outside gene matches: 7. DNA of the CDR3: TGTGCCAGCAGCCTCCTTGGACTAGCGGGAGCTGGGGCCAACGTCCTGACTTTC. Encoded protein: CASSLLGLAGAGANVLTF.

The chain combines TRBV6-1 with TRBJ2-7; D unclear. The V end lost 8 bases, the J end lost 0 bases, and 8 bases lay between the germline ends. The CDR3 contains 12 residues. Germline V CDR1 and CDR2: MNHNS, SASEGT. This CDR3 reads CASGWTSYEQYF. The CDR3 region has the DNA TGTGCCAGCGGGTGGACCTCCTACGAGCAGTACTTC.

This clonotype was seen a handful of times. The V gene is TRBV2, the J gene TRBJ2-1, with D possibly TRBD1 on 6 matching bases. The CDR3 is made up of 12 amino acids. CDR1 and CDR2 (germline): SNHLY, FYNNEI. CDR3 DNA: TGTGCGCTGGACAGTCCAGTAAATGAGCAGTTCTTC. Its protein is CALDSPVNEQFF.

This clonotype occurred a few times. The J gene is TRBJ2-1, the V gene TRBV4-1, with D possibly TRBD1 on 6 matching bases. Germline-derived CDR1 and CDR2 are MGHRA and YSYEKL. This CDR3 is built from 17 residues. Trimming removed 0 bases at V and 7 bases at J, with 19 bases between. In nucleotides, the CDR3 is TGCGCCAGCAGCCAAGATCATCTGAGACAGGCTTTAAATGAGCAGTTCTTC. This encodes CASSQDHLRQALNEQFF.

The sample holds a few counts of this clonotype. The rearrangement uses TRBV7-3 and TRBJ2-7; unclear D gene. V lost 2 bases and J 7 bases, leaving 12 bases between the germline ends. Germline CDR1 and CDR2: SGHTA and FQGTGA. This CDR3 spans 13 amino acids. CDR3 in amino acids: CASSLGPDEEQYF. The DNA for the CDR3 is TGTGCCAGCAGCTTAGGGCCCGATGAGGAGCAGTACTTC.

This clonotype was seen ten or more times. The J gene is TRBJ2-1, the V gene TRBV12-3 or TRBV12-4; D not resolved. Trimming took 7 bases from V and 1 from J, leaving 14 bases between them. The CDR3 extends over 15 amino acids. The CDR3 DNA follows: TGTGCCAGCACACGAAGGCCCGAATCCTACAATGAGCAGTTCTTC. Protein product: CASTRRPESYNEQFF.

There are many counts of this clonotype. CDR3 sequence reads: CASSRRTSGRRETQYF. The CDR3 region has the DNA TGTGCCAGCAGCCGCCGGACTAGCGGGAGGCGAGAGACCCAGTACTTC. The chain employs TRBV3-1 and TRBJ2-5; 14 nucleotides align to TRBD2. After removal of 4 bases from V and 4 bases from J, the junction contained 5 bases not matched to a gene. CDR1 and CDR2 from the germline V gene are LGHDT and YNNKEL (reference sequence). The CDR3 length is 16 residues.

The table lists this clonotype with many counts. The rearrangement links TRBV6-2 or TRBV6-3 to TRBJ1-1; D possibly corresponds to TRBD1 (6 bases). This CDR3 spans 14 amino acids. Germline CDR1 is MNHEY and CDR2 is SVGEGT. V was clipped by 5 bases and J by 8 bases, with 18 bases between them. The CDR3 DNA reads as TGTGCCAGCAGTCTACAGGGAATTATCTCCGAAGCTTTCTTT. Translating it yields CASSLQGIISEAFF.

The chain couples TRBV19 to TRBJ2-5; tentatively, D is TRBD1 (5 bases). Germline V gene sequence: CDR1 LNHDA, CDR2 SQIVND (reference sequence). Trimming stripped 1 base from V and 4 bases from J, with 13 bases between. This CDR3 is built from 15 residues. The CDR3 coding sequence is TGTGCCAGTAGTATAGTTTCGGCAGGGCGAGAGACCCAGTACTTC. Translated: CASSIVSAGRETQYF.

This clonotype was seen a few times. The gene calls are TRBV2 and TRBJ2-5, with TRBD2 matching over 10 bases. The CDR3 consists of 15 residues. V shed 3 bases and J 5 bases; nucleotides not matched to a gene: 6. CDR1 SNHLY and CDR2 FYNNEI come from the germline V gene. The CDR3 loop is CASSDRSGRGETQYF. CDR3 DNA: TGTGCCAGCAGTGATAGGAGCGGGAGGGGTGAGACCCAGTACTTC.

Only a few counts were recorded for this clonotype. CDR3 coding DNA: TGTGCCAGCAGCGACGGGACAGAGATGAACACTGAAGCTTTCTTT. The encoded protein is CASSDGTEMNTEAFF. This rearrangement joins TRBV6-1 to TRBJ1-1; 7 nucleotides align to TRBD1. V dropped 6 bases and J dropped 0; count of bases not matched to a gene: 7. Germline assignment: CDR1 MNHNS and CDR2 SASEGT. The CDR3 consists of 15 residues.

The chain has TRBV28 and TRBJ2-1; no definite D call. V lost 1 base and J 6 bases, leaving 13 bases between the germline ends. The CDR3 consists of 15 residues. Germline CDR1 MDHEN, CDR2 SYDVKM. The CDR3 sequence is CASSLSLGRINEQFF. The CDR3 DNA follows: TGTGCCAGCAGTTTATCTCTTGGTCGGATCAATGAGCAGTTCTTC.

This clonotype was recorded a few times. Germline is not matched at one junction end, which may reflect a read error. As DNA, the CDR3 is TGTACCAGCAGCTTGGAGCAGACAGATACGCAGTATTTT. Amino acids: CTSSLEQTDTQYF. This chain connects TRBV5-5 to TRBJ2-3; no clear D gene. CDR1 SGHKS and CDR2 YYEKEE come from the germline V gene (reference sequence). This CDR3 spans 13 amino acids.

The genes are TRBV7-9 and TRBJ2-1, with 11 bases matching TRBD2. Trimming took 1 base from V and 7 from J; bases not matched to a gene: 9. Per germline, CDR1 SEHNR and CDR2 FQNEAQ (reference sequence). The CDR3 extends over 17 amino acids. The CDR3 spells CASSLELAGAPRNEQFF. DNA for the CDR3: TGTGCCAGCAGCTTAGAACTAGCGGGAGCCCCGAGGAATGAGCAGTTCTTC.

In its sample, this clonotype was seen many times. The rearrangement uses TRBV4-1 and TRBJ1-5, with D tentatively TRBD1 (6 bases). Germline assignment: CDR1 MGHRA and CDR2 YSYEKL. The CDR3 is 15 amino acids. V gave up 4 bases and J gave up 2 bases, with 12 bases separating them. DNA for the CDR3: TGCGCCAGCAGCCTACAGGACAGCGGCAATCAGCCCCAGCATTTT. Translating gives CASSLQDSGNQPQHF.

The chain employs TRBV7-8 and TRBJ2-3; 12 bases line up with TRBD1. Germline V gene data show CDR1 as SGHVS and CDR2 as FQNEAQ. J was trimmed by 2 bases and V by 6 bases; bases with no gene match: 9. The CDR3 consists of 17 residues. This chain's CDR3 is CASRSGTGGLTTDTQYF. For the CDR3, the DNA is TGTGCCAGCAGATCCGGGACAGGGGGCCTTACCACAGATACGCAGTATTTT.

This clonotype was picked up a small number of times. The V gene is TRBV6-1, the J gene TRBJ1-5; no firm D call. The CDR3 contains 13 residues. CDR1 and CDR2 from the germline V gene are MNHNS and SASEGT. Trimming removed 2 bases at V and 4 bases at J, with 6 bases between. The CDR3 DNA reads as TGTGCCAGCAGTGAAAAAGGAAATCAGCCCCAGCATTTT. It codes for CASSEKGNQPQHF.

This clonotype was observed a few times. Compared with germline, one end of the junction differs, possibly owing to a read error. The chain employs TRBV6-1 and TRBJ1-1; the D gene is possibly TRBD1 (5 bases). The germline CDR1 and CDR2 sequences are MNHNS and SASEGT. The CDR3 has 13 residues. The CDR3: CASTEGVNTEAFF. CDR3 bases: TGTGCCAGCACTGAAGGGGTAAACACTGAAGCTTTCTTT.

The chain carries TRBV5-1 and TRBJ2-7; 14 bases match TRBD2. The CDR3 is 14 residues long. The V gene end was trimmed by 7 bases and the J gene end by 6 bases; junction bases not matched to a gene: 6. The germline V gene encodes CDR1 SGHRS and CDR2 YFSETQ. Here the CDR3 DNA reads TGCGCCAGCGGGACTAGCGGGAGCGGGGGCGAGCAGTACTTC. This encodes CASGTSGSGGEQYF.

This clonotype was recorded many times. V is TRBV7-2 and J is TRBJ1-5; D uncertain. CDR1 is SGHTA, CDR2 FQGNSA, per germline. With 5 bases removed from V and 5 bases from J, the gap between germline ends came to 10 bases. CDR3 length equals 13 residues. In DNA form, the CDR3 reads TGTGCCAGCAGCGCAAGCCGGGATCAGCCCCAGCATTTT. This translates into CASSASRDQPQHF.

V and J are TRBV2 and TRBJ2-3; 9 nucleotides agree with TRBD1. Germline lookup yields CDR1 SNHLY and CDR2 FYNNEI. This CDR3 spans 15 amino acids. J lost 0 bases, V lost 6 bases, and 4 bases had no gene match. CDR3 sequence (DNA): TGTGCCAGCAGGGTACAGGGGGCAAGCACAGATACGCAGTATTTT. Translated: CASRVQGASTDTQYF.